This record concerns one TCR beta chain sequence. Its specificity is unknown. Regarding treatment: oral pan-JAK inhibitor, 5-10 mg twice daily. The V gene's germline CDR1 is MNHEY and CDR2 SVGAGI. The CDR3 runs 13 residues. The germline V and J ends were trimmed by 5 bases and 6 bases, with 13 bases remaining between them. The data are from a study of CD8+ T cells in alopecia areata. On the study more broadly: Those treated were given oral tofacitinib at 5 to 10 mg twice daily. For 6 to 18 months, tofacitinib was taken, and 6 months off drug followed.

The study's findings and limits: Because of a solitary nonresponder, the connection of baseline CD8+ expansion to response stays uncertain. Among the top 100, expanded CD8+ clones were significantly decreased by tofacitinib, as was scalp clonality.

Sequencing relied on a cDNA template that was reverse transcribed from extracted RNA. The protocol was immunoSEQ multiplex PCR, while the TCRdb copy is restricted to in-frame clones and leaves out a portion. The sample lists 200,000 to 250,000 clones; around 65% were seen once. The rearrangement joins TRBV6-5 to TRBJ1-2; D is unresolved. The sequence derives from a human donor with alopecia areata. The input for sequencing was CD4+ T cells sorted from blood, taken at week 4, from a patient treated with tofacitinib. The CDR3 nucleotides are TGTGCCAGCAGTCGGACCGTGGGCCATGGCTACACCTTC. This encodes CASSRTVGHGYTF.